This entry lists 26 T cell receptor beta chains sequenced from one sample in a study of molecular identifiers for immune sequencing clone quantification. TCRdb recomputed calls from the PCR reads with MiXCR, one row per CDR3 protein. This table has under 350,000 distinct CDR3 sequences, roughly a quarter appearing once. The material sequenced was naive CD8+ T cells from blood, with Jurkat cell RNA spiked in. Subset here: FACS-sorted CD8+CD4-CCR7+CD45RA+ naive T cells. These receptors were obtained from a human donor in good health. Some libraries in this study had Jurkat cell RNA spiked in.

The chain links TRBV7-9 to TRBJ1-5, with D unclear. Germline loops: CDR1 SEHNR, CDR2 FQNEAQ (reference sequence). V was trimmed by 5 bases and J by 1 base, leaving 9 bases between them. This CDR3 is built from 14 residues. The CDR3: CASSPAGSNQPQHF. The CDR3 DNA reads TGTGCCAGCAGCCCCGCCGGGAGCAATCAGCCCCAGCATTTT. The entire variable domain, with the rest obtained from reference TRBV7-9 and TRBJ1-5, is as follows: DTGVSQNPRHKITKRGQNVTFRCDPISEHNRLYWYRQTLGQGPEFLTYFQNEAQLEKSRLLSDRFSAERPKGSFSTLEIQRTEQGDSAMYLCASSPAGSNQPQHFGDGTRLSIL.

For this clonotype: Just one base apart from a much larger clone, this may be a read error. The conserved phenylalanine or tryptophan is not found at the CDR3 terminus, so this likely reflects a read error. The chain is built from TRBV7-9 and TRBJ1-1; the match to TRBD1 covers 7 bases. This CDR3 has 14 residues. Germline CDR1 SEHNR, CDR2 FQNEAQ (reference sequence). The V segment lost 7 bases and the J segment 0 bases; nucleotides outside the gene matches: 5. The CDR3 bases are TGTGCCAGCATCGGGACAGACATGAACACTGAAGCTTTCTTG. Its protein is CASIGTDMNTEAFL.

In this sample, this clonotype turned up many times. This chain joins TRBV11-2 and TRBJ2-7; D call uncertain. Germline assignment: CDR1 SGHAT and CDR2 FQNNGV. The CDR3 has 13 amino acids. The germline V and J ends were trimmed by 1 base and 5 bases, with 9 bases remaining between them. CDR3 loop: CASSLVPFHEQYF. CDR3 coding DNA: TGTGCCAGCAGCTTAGTGCCGTTCCACGAGCAGTACTTC.

This clonotype has ten or more counts. The chain joins TRBV4-3 to TRBJ1-2; 7 bases agree with TRBD1. Germline loops: CDR1 LGHNA, CDR2 YSLEER. This CDR3 spans 15 amino acids. V lost 4 bases and J lost 0; bases outside the gene matches: 5. The CDR3 sequence: CASSPDRATNYGYTF. CDR3 sequence (DNA): TGCGCCAGCAGCCCTGACAGGGCTACTAACTATGGCTACACCTTC.

The rearrangement links TRBV27 to TRBJ2-7; a weak D match, TRBD2 (5 bases). Trimming took off 8 bases at V and 0 bases at J, with 14 bases between the two ends. The CDR3 has 14 residues. Germline loops: CDR1 MNHEY, CDR2 SMNVEV (reference sequence). CDR3 region: CASRSGLSSYEQYF. The CDR3 coding sequence is TGTGCCAGCCGTTCAGGACTTAGCTCCTACGAGCAGTACTTC.

This clonotype was observed many times. V is TRBV28 and J is TRBJ2-5; possibly TRBD1 for D (6 bases). V lost 6 bases and J lost 4, with 21 bases in between. Germline CDR1 and CDR2: MDHEN and SYDVKM. There are 16 residues in the CDR3. The CDR3, as DNA: TGTGCCAGCAGAACACGACAGGTCGGAGAGAGAGAGACCCAGTACTTC. It translates to CASRTRQVGERETQYF.

A note on this clonotype: This sequence may be a read error, since a much larger clone differs from it by one base. In this CDR3 the conserved last residue, phenylalanine or tryptophan, is missing, so a read error is likely. V gene TRBV7-9 combines with J gene TRBJ2-7, with D possibly called TRBD1 or TRBD2 (5 bases each). There are 13 residues in the CDR3. The germline CDR1 and CDR2 sequences are SEHNR and FQNEAQ (reference sequence). V shed 5 bases and J shed 7 bases, with 15 bases lying between them. The CDR3 nucleotides are TGTGCCAGCAGCCTCGGGGCGCTTTCGGAGCAGTACTCC. This translates into CASSLGALSEQYS.

The chain links TRBV11-1 to TRBJ2-7, with 9 bases that match TRBD1. The CDR3 consists of 16 residues. CDR1 and CDR2 (germline): SGHAT, FQDESV (reference sequence). Unmatched junction bases numbered 13, after V lost 5 bases and J lost 5 bases. CDR3 in amino acids: CASSLPGTGQEDEQYF. DNA of the CDR3: TGTGCCAGCAGCCTTCCGGGGACAGGGCAAGAGGACGAGCAGTACTTC.

With regard to this clonotype: Possible read error: a much larger clone is one base away. This chain connects TRBV24-1 to TRBJ2-2, with D tentatively TRBD2 (7 bases). Trimming removed 4 bases at V and 3 bases at J, with 14 bases between. From germline, CDR1 is KGHDR and CDR2 SFDVKD. The CDR3 is made up of 16 amino acids. DNA for the CDR3: TGTGCCACCAGTGACCGGGGGGCGACGCACACCGGGGAGCTGTTTTTT. Translating gives CATSDRGATHTGELFF.

This clonotype was observed at least ten times. This rearrangement joins TRBV7-2 to TRBJ2-7, with 9 bases that match TRBD1. V gave up 1 base and J gave up 7 bases; unmatched junction bases: 5. Germline CDR1 reads SGHTA; CDR2 reads FQGNSA. The CDR3 runs 14 residues. The CDR3 nucleotides are TGTGCCAGCAGCTTAGTGGGACAGGGAGGTGAGCAGTACTTC. It encodes CASSLVGQGGEQYF.

On this clonotype: The CDR3 ends on some other residue instead of the conserved phenylalanine or tryptophan, so this is likely a read error. The rearrangement links TRBV7-6 to TRBJ2-5; TRBD2 might be the D (5 bases). This CDR3 spans 14 amino acids. Between the trimmed V and J ends, which lost 7 bases and 4 bases, there was a span of 16 bases. Germline V gene lookup returns CDR1 SGHVS and CDR2 FNYEAQ. This chain's CDR3 is CASTPGGSAETQYL. The CDR3 DNA sequence: TGTGCCAGCACGCCTGGCGGGTCCGCAGAGACCCAGTACCTC.

This clonotype appeared a few times. The rearrangement uses TRBV5-1 and TRBJ2-7, with 10 positions matching TRBD1. Germline V gene sequence: CDR1 SGHRS, CDR2 YFSETQ. V was pared by 4 bases and J by 5 bases, with 9 bases of the junction left unmatched. CDR3 size: 15 residues. The CDR3 protein is CASSLTTGGADEQYF. The CDR3 DNA follows: TGCGCCAGCAGCCTAACGACAGGGGGCGCGGACGAGCAGTACTTC.

This clonotype is a singleton in its sample. This may stem from a read error, because a much larger clone lies one nucleotide away. The chain recombines TRBV4-1 with TRBJ1-1; 10 nucleotides line up with TRBD1. Germline CDR1 is MGHRA and CDR2 is YSYEKL. This CDR3 has 15 residues. The CDR3 nucleotides read TGCGCCAGCAGCCAAGATCCCGGGACAGGGGAGAAGGCTATCTTT. Protein sequence: CASSQDPGTGEKAIF.

The rearrangement joins TRBV12-3 or TRBV12-4 to TRBJ1-2; D not resolved. Trimming pared 8 bases from V and 4 bases from J, leaving 11 bases between. The CDR3 runs to 12 residues. CDR3 protein: CASRRVIYGYTF. The CDR3 DNA reads TGTGCCAGCCGGCGGGTCATCTATGGCTACACCTTC.

This clonotype was observed a few times. The V and J genes are TRBV2 and TRBJ2-5; D ambiguous. V lost 9 bases and J lost 2, with 19 bases in between. CDR1 and CDR2 (germline): SNHLY, FYNNEI. This CDR3 is built from 15 residues. CDR3 bases: TGTGCCAGGCATACCGAAGAGATACATCAAGAGACCCAGTACTTC. It codes for CARHTEEIHQETQYF.

Only a few counts were recorded for this clonotype. Its ends do not fully match the called genes, so a read error is possible. The chain links TRBV7-2 to TRBJ2-3, with 10 positions matching TRBD2. Germline V gene sequence: CDR1 SGHTA, CDR2 FQGNSA. CDR3 length equals 19 residues. CDR3 DNA sequence: TGTGCCGGCAGCTTAGTTGGCCTAGCGGGAGTACTCGACACAGATACGCAGTATTTT. The encoded protein is CAGSLVGLAGVLDTDTQYF. The whole variable domain, remainder taken from reference TRBV7-2 and TRBJ2-3, is GAGVSQSPSNKVTEKGKDVELRCDPISGHTALYWYRQSLGQGLEFLIYFQGNSAPDKSGLPSDRFSAERTGGSVSTLTIQRTQQEDSAVYLCAGSLVGLAGVLDTDTQYFGPGTRLTVL.

As to this clonotype: This could be a read error, since a much larger clone is one nucleotide away. The rearrangement links TRBV5-1 to TRBJ2-3, with 7 positions matching TRBD2. Germline V gene data show CDR1 as SGHRS and CDR2 as YFSETQ. CDR3 length: 14 residues. The CDR3: CASGLETGGDTQYF. In DNA, the CDR3 is TGCGCCAGCGGCTTGGAGACGGGAGGAGATACGCAGTATTTT.

The chain combines TRBV7-9 with TRBJ2-7; no firm D call. Germline lookup yields CDR1 SEHNR and CDR2 FQNEAQ (reference sequence). The length of the CDR3 is 15 residues. The ends were cut back, 0 bases at V and 0 bases at J, with 9 bases in the middle. The CDR3 loop is CASSLAVASSYEQYF. In nucleotides, the CDR3 is TGTGCCAGCAGCTTAGCGGTGGCCAGCTCCTACGAGCAGTACTTC.

The chain recombines TRBV18 with TRBJ1-1; perhaps TRBD1 as D (6 bases). The CDR3 length is 19 residues. The V gene's germline CDR1 is KGHSH and CDR2 LQKENI. V lost 2 bases and J 0 bases, leaving 22 bases between the germline ends. CDR3 nucleotides: TGTGCCAGCTCACCATCAAATCCTCTCGGGACACTAATGAACACTGAAGCTTTCTTT. Its translation is CASSPSNPLGTLMNTEAFF. Complete variable domain (other parts from reference TRBV18 and TRBJ1-1): NAGVMQNPRHLVRRRGQEARLRCSPMKGHSHVYWYRQLPEEGLKFMVYLQKENIIDESGMPKERFSAEFPKEGPSILRIQQVVRGDSAAYFCASSPSNPLGTLMNTEAFFGQGTRLTVV.

This clonotype appeared many times. V is TRBV2 and J is TRBJ2-5; TRBD1 matches at 7 bases. Looked up from germline, CDR1 is SNHLY and CDR2 is FYNNEI. The CDR3 has 14 amino acids. V lost 4 bases to trimming and J lost 2 bases; unmatched junction nucleotides: 4. The CDR3 is CASSGWTGQETQYF. CDR3 nucleotide sequence: TGTGCCAGCAGTGGATGGACAGGTCAAGAGACCCAGTACTTC.

This clonotype came up many times. The J gene is TRBJ1-4, the V gene TRBV28; D is unresolved. The CDR3 length is 14 residues. Trimming shortened V by 4 bases and J by 5 bases, and 11 bases separated the two germline ends. CDR1 and CDR2 from the germline V gene are MDHEN and SYDVKM. In DNA, the CDR3 is TGTGCCAGCAGTTCGTCTTATGGGAATGAAAAACTGTTTTTT. Its translation is CASSSSYGNEKLFF.

The chain uses TRBV19 and TRBJ2-7, with TRBD1 matching 11 bases. Trimming removed 4 bases from V and 7 bases from J; junction bases left unmatched: 9. Germline lookup yields CDR1 LNHDA and CDR2 SQIVND (reference sequence). There are 15 residues in the CDR3. DNA for the CDR3: TGTGCCAGTAGTACGGACAGGGGGCTGATTGGAGAGCAGTACTTC. Its protein is CASSTDRGLIGEQYF.

Points on this clonotype: In this CDR3 the conserved last residue, phenylalanine or tryptophan, is missing, so a read error is likely. The rearrangement links TRBV20-1 to TRBJ2-7, with 8 bases aligning to TRBD2. CDR3 length equals 15 residues. Germline loops: CDR1 DFQATT, CDR2 SNEGSKA (reference sequence). V lost 0 bases and J lost 2; bases outside the gene matches: 6. The CDR3 DNA reads as TGCAGTGCTAGAGATCCGGGGACTAGTACCTACGAGCAGTACTCC. Translation: CSARDPGTSTYEQYS.

The J gene is TRBJ2-7, the V gene TRBV10-3; tentatively, D is TRBD1 (5 bases). This CDR3 comprises 13 residues. With 8 bases removed from V and 4 bases from J, the gap between germline ends came to 15 bases. Germline lookup yields CDR1 ENHRY and CDR2 SYGVKD. CDR3 loop: CAIDRTNRYEQYF. For the CDR3, the DNA is TGTGCCATCGATCGGACCAACAGGTACGAGCAGTACTTC.

This clonotype was found a few times. This sequence joins TRBV24-1 and TRBJ1-1; D remains ambiguous. The CDR3 consists of 14 residues. V was shortened by 4 bases and J by 5 bases, with 13 bases between the two germline ends. CDR1 and CDR2 (germline): KGHDR, SFDVKD. CDR3 sequence: CATSETGGKTEAFF. The DNA of the CDR3 is TGTGCCACCAGTGAAACCGGCGGGAAAACTGAAGCTTTCTTT.

The chain links TRBV7-9 to TRBJ1-5; weak D call: TRBD1 (6 bases). The germline gives CDR1 SEHNR, CDR2 FQNEAQ (reference sequence). This CDR3 spans 14 amino acids. V lost 5 bases, J lost 3 bases, and 11 bases lay in between. DNA of the CDR3: TGTGCCAGCAGCCGCGGACAGATCAATCAGCCCCAGCATTTT. It translates to CASSRGQINQPQHF.